The TCR beta chain described here comes from a study of blood T cells in healthy people across ages (dated by TCRdb to between 2015 and 2017). For the wider study: In model experiments, template switching captured roughly one uniquely barcoded TCR beta cDNA molecule for every two T cells. Donors of different ages were randomly distributed across sequencing lanes to avoid experimental bias. Four age groups were formed from the donors: young (average roughly 15 years), middle-aged (around 40), aged (approximately 60) and long-lived (about 80). The study measured age-related changes in TCR beta repertoire diversity using deep sequencing normalized with unique cDNA molecular identifiers. Using the same blood draw, the study looked at two additional independent replicas of 1 million unique cDNA reads for two donors, one aged 18 to 29 and the other aged 80 or older. The paper as a whole reports these results and caveats: Bulk unsorted PBMC profiling prevented conclusive comparison of naive and antigen-experienced compartments. Estimates of total diversity based on one million sequenced T cells were considered lower bounds and underestimates. Compared with the aged group, the long-lived group had more naive CD4+ T cells, fewer expanded clones and increased TCR diversity, a pattern suggesting age selection. As age increased, observed TCR beta diversity per million T cells dropped in a roughly linear way, and a significant reduction was already evident by age 40. A strong correlation was found between observed TCR beta diversity and the percentage of naive T cells measured by flow cytometry. Because donor CMV infection status was unknown, age-related changes in expanded clonotypes were potentially confounded.

Library generation was performed with 5' RACE. Sequencing was performed on an Illumina HiSeq 2500. A second roughly 7 to 12 cycle PCR used a sample-barcoded 5' primer and a J-beta primer mix. A template-switch 5' adaptor carrying 12 random nucleotides introduced a unique molecular identifier onto each TCR beta cDNA molecule. At least 2.5 million CDR3-containing paired-end reads were obtained from each sample. First-strand cDNA synthesis was performed from all RNA using the Mint cDNA synthesis kit, with priming by a TRBC-specific oligonucleotide. After uracil-DNA glycosylase treatment, a first 18-cycle PCR used universal primers M1SS and BC2_uni_R on all cDNA. Per the original workflow: For normalization, 1 million high-quality reads, each with a distinct molecular identifier, were randomly selected from each sample. Reads sharing molecular identifiers were discarded rather than binned into consensus sequences. MiTCR, set to a Q25 quality threshold and the strictest error-elimination algorithm, was used for CDR3 identification, clonotype clustering and error correction. A nonparametric unseen species model with Euler transformation was used to estimate lower-bound total TCR beta diversity. TCRdb handled the public reads itself, with Q25 trimming in fastp and clone calling in MiXCR, and kept productive beta chains. Each entry is one CDR3 protein sequence, shown with its most common DNA and genes. TCRdb assigned the V and J calls; the authors' analysis was not used. The sample table shows around 1.1 million distinct CDR3 sequences, and roughly two fifths are seen once. Clones ranked in the top ten supply over 10% of the sample.

There are 15 amino acids in the CDR3, from cysteine to phenylalanine inclusive. CDR3 DNA is the only sequence kept; it has 45 bases, read in frame from the first base. Per the germline V gene, SQVTM is the CDR1 and ANQGSEA is the CDR2. V is trimmed back by 6 bases and J by 3 bases, and the junction contains 13 bases that no gene match accounts for. About this clonotype itself: It has no known antigen specificity. Within one base of it there is no much larger clone, and no base qualities were kept.

Systemically healthy Caucasian individuals from Russia, some 40 in total and aged roughly 6 to 100 years, were included as donors. Roughly 10 milliliters of peripheral blood were drawn from each donor into EDTA-treated Vacutainer tubes. Ficoll-Paque density-gradient centrifugation was used to isolate PBMCs, with at least 6.5 million per sample. Total RNA was extracted from PBMCs with Trizol reagent, with at least 6 micrograms obtained per sample. For every donor, flow cytometry on a PBMC aliquot measured the percentage of naive CD45RAhigh/CD27high T cells. The sequenced sample consisted of blood. The TCR originated in a young man in good health. This sequence uses TRBV29-1 and TRBJ2-7; 8 bases in between match TRBD1. This receptor has the CDR3 CSVETNRGIGYEQYF. The nucleotides read TGCAGCGTGGAAACTAACAGGGGGATAGGCTACGAGCAGTACTTC.